This entry lists 11 T cell receptor beta chains sequenced from one sample in a study of blood T cell repertoires in COVID-19. Sequenced by immunoSEQ multiplex PCR; TCRdb stores in-frame clones only, minus some. This sample has 200,000 or so clones; roughly 80% occur once, and the top ten carry more than 5%. The specimen was peripheral blood. The receptors stem from a woman in her twenties or thirties with acute or convalescent COVID-19.

The genes are TRBV7-2 and TRBJ1-3; maybe TRBD1 (5 bases). Germline CDR1 reads SGHTA; CDR2 reads FQGNSA. The V gene lost 1 base and the J gene lost 8 bases, with 9 bases spanning the gap. This CDR3 is 13 amino acids long. In DNA, the CDR3 is TGTGCCAGCAGCTTAGGACAGACATACACCATATATTTT. Translated: CASSLGQTYTIYF.

This clone was seen only once. The gene calls are TRBV7-9 and TRBJ2-1, with a possible D match to TRBD2 (5 bases). Trimming took off 1 base at V and 12 bases at J, with 10 bases between the two ends. Germline loops: CDR1 SEHNR, CDR2 FQNEAQ (reference sequence). This CDR3 has 12 amino acids. The CDR3 region has the DNA TGTGCCAGCAGCTTAGACGGGGAAGGGCAGTTCTTC. This sequence encodes CASSLDGEGQFF. The full variable domain, completed using reference TRBV7-9 and TRBJ2-1, is DTGVSQNPRHKITKRGQNVTFRCDPISEHNRLYWYRQTLGQGPEFLTYFQNEAQLEKSRLLSDRFSAERPKGSFSTLEIQRTEQGDSAMYLCASSLDGEGQFFGPGTRLTVL.

This clone was observed a handful of times. This sequence joins TRBV6-1 and TRBJ2-5; the match to TRBD1 covers 7 bases. There are 13 residues in the CDR3. Per germline, CDR1 MNHNS and CDR2 SASEGT. J was trimmed by 14 bases and V by 5 bases; bases with no gene match: 14. CDR3 nucleotides: TGTGCCAGCAGTCCACCCTCACGACAGGGATTCTACTTC. Translating it yields CASSPPSRQGFYF.

V and J are TRBV20-1 and TRBJ2-1; 13 positions match TRBD2. Trimming took 3 bases from V and 9 from J; bases not matched to a gene: 11. Germline-derived CDR1 and CDR2 are DFQATT and SNEGSKA (reference sequence). This CDR3 has 16 residues. CDR3 DNA: TGCAGTGCTAGTATACTAGCGGGAGGGCAGAGGGGTGAGCAGTTCTTC. Protein sequence: CSASILAGGQRGEQFF.

The J gene is TRBJ1-2, the V gene TRBV20-1; a possible D gene is TRBD1 (6 bases). The germline V and J ends were trimmed by 4 bases and 5 bases, with 8 bases remaining between them. CDR3 size: 11 residues. Germline CDR1 reads DFQATT; CDR2 reads SNEGSKA (reference sequence). CDR3 protein: CSAKQGYGYTF. CDR3 bases: TGCAGTGCTAAACAGGGTTATGGCTACACCTTC.

The chain carries TRBV6-4 and TRBJ2-3; 7 bases map to TRBD1. Germline CDR1 MRHNA, CDR2 SNTAGT. V shed 2 bases and J 4 bases; nucleotides not matched to a gene: 9. There are 16 residues in the CDR3. The CDR3 is CASSDPDRVEADTQYF. For the CDR3, the DNA is TGTGCCAGCAGTGACCCTGACAGGGTTGAAGCAGATACGCAGTATTTT.

The gene calls are TRBV9 and TRBJ2-3; TRBD1 aligns across 7 bases. V shed 0 bases and J 2 bases; nucleotides not matched to a gene: 9. The germline CDR1 and CDR2 sequences are SGDLS and YYNGEE. There are 17 residues in the CDR3. The CDR3 sequence: CASSVDPTGQLTDTQYF. The CDR3 DNA sequence: TGTGCCAGCAGCGTAGACCCAACGGGACAGCTCACAGATACGCAGTATTTT.

The chain couples TRBV28 to TRBJ1-5; D is unclear. CDR1 is MDHEN, CDR2 SYDVKM, per germline. This CDR3 region has 15 residues. Trimming removed 10 bases from V and 0 bases from J, with 16 bases in between. CDR3 bases: TGTGCCATCGCCAAGGGAGGGCTTAGCAATCAGCCCCAGCATTTT. Translation gives CAIAKGGLSNQPQHF. The whole variable domain, remainder taken from reference TRBV28 and TRBJ1-5, is DVKVTQSSRYLVKRTGEKVFLECVQDMDHENMFWYRQDPGLGLRLIYFSYDVKMKEKGDIPEGYSVSREKKERFSLILESASTNQTSMYLCAIAKGGLSNQPQHFGDGTRLSIL.

This chain links TRBV29-1 with TRBJ1-6; TRBD1 aligns across 7 bases. The germline gives CDR1 SQVTM, CDR2 ANQGSEA. The CDR3 is 15 residues long. The V gene end was trimmed by 6 bases and the J gene end by 9 bases; junction bases not matched to a gene: 14. This CDR3 is CSVREDRAIGSPLHF. CDR3 coding DNA: TGCAGCGTCCGGGAAGACAGGGCGATAGGTTCACCCCTCCACTTT. The variable domain in full, with the rest retrieved from reference TRBV29-1 and TRBJ1-6, is SAVISQKPSRDICQRGTSLTIQCQVDSQVTMMFWYRQQPGQSLTLIATANQGSEATYESGFVIDKFPISRPNLTFSTLTVSNMSPEDSSIYLCSVREDRAIGSPLHFGNGTRLTVT.

V usage is TRBV27 and J usage is TRBJ2-1, with TRBD2 matching over 12 bases. The ends lost 6 bases at V and 3 bases at J; junction bases unmatched: 0. The CDR3 totals 14 residues. CDR1 is MNHEY, CDR2 SMNVEV, per germline (reference sequence). The CDR3 coding sequence is TGTGCCAGCAGGACTAGCGGGAGCTACAATGAGCAGTTCTTC. Translating it yields CASRTSGSYNEQFF.

The chain is built from TRBV11-2 and TRBJ2-1; 11 bases line up with TRBD2. Germline assignment: CDR1 SGHAT and CDR2 FQNNGV. J was trimmed by 5 bases and V by 6 bases; bases with no gene match: 6. The CDR3 has 15 amino acids. CDR3 amino acids: CASRPGLAVNNEQFF. The CDR3 coding sequence is TGTGCCAGCAGGCCGGGACTAGCGGTTAACAATGAGCAGTTCTTC. The variable domain in full, completed from reference TRBV11-2 and TRBJ2-1, reads EAGVAQSPRYKIIEKRQSVAFWCNPISGHATLYWYQQILGQGPKLLIQFQNNGVVDDSQLPKDRFSAERLKGVDSTLKIQPAKLEDSAVYLCASRPGLAVNNEQFFGPGTRLTVL.